This T cell receptor (beta chain) was sequenced in a study of cytomegalovirus exposure and HLA in healthy donors. Findings of the study overall: Most subjects' HLA-A and HLA-B alleles were reportedly predicted from TCR beta sequences. The authors listed 164 TCR beta chains as cytomegalovirus-associated. In a later analysis, HLA-C alleles had the fewest associated TCRs, DRB1 alleles the most. In a later analysis, HLA-associated TCR beta chains were more clonally expanded than equally common others.

The CDR3 length is 14 residues. From germline, CDR1 is SGDLS and CDR2 YYNGEE. V lost 3 bases to trimming and J lost 3 bases; unmatched junction nucleotides: 1. A few counts support this clone. The antigen is not known. PCR was performed using 60 Vbeta and 13 Jbeta primers. Assay: immunoSEQ multiplex PCR; the TCRdb copy retains only in-frame clones and omits some. The sample has more than 100,000 clones; 15% are singletons. The TCR originated in a woman aged 18-35 years in good health and CMV-seronegative. The sample comprised PBMCs. The J gene is TRBJ2-7, the V gene TRBV9, with 12 bases that match TRBD2. The CDR3 region is CASSAGLAGYEQYF. DNA for the CDR3: TGTGCCAGCAGCGCGGGACTAGCGGGCTACGAGCAGTACTTC.